The 6 T cell receptor beta chains presented below share a single source sample, sequenced in a study of spatial heterogeneity in lung cancer. Noted time point: sample taken at primary tumor resection. Whole RNA, isolated from tumor, nontumor lung or frozen PBMC, was sequenced without prior sorting. Using its own MiXCR run on the 5' RACE reads, TCRdb lists one record per CDR3 protein. The sample carries 11,000 or so distinct CDR3 sequences, roughly 3.7% recorded once. The sample here was normal lung tissue next to the tumor, taken at surgery. The receptors derive from a male donor with early-stage non-small cell lung cancer.

This clonotype was counted many times. This beta chain was picked up by a library intended for alpha chains and is off target, so its count carries little meaning. V and J are TRBV3-1 and TRBJ2-7; D is undetermined. V dropped 2 bases and J dropped 4 bases, with 3 bases sitting between them. There are 11 residues in the CDR3. CDR1 and CDR2 (germline): LGHDT, YNNKEL (reference sequence). The CDR3 reads CASSQLYEQYF. CDR3 DNA: TGTGCCAGCAGCCAACTGTACGAGCAGTACTTC.

This clonotype is medium-sized in the sample. This beta chain represents an off-target read in a library built for alpha chains; its size is of limited meaning. The V gene is TRBV5-5, the J gene TRBJ2-5; 7 positions agree with TRBD1. There are 15 residues in the CDR3. J lost 3 bases, V lost 6 bases, and 11 bases had no gene match. Germline loops: CDR1 SGHKS, CDR2 YYEKEE (reference sequence). The DNA for the CDR3 is TGTGCCAGCACAGTGGGGGACAGCAGAAAAGAGACCCAGTACTTC. It yields the protein CASTVGDSRKETQYF.

This clonotype is medium-sized. Because the library targeted alpha chains, this beta chain is an off-target read whose size means little. As DNA, the CDR3 is TGTGCCAGCAGTTCGACCGGAGCGCACAATGAGCAGTTCTTC. Protein sequence: CASSSTGAHNEQFF. The J gene is TRBJ2-1, the V gene TRBV12-3 or TRBV12-4; D remains ambiguous. This CDR3 spans 14 amino acids. V was clipped by 4 bases and J by 5 bases, with 12 bases between them.

By proportion, this clonotype is medium-sized. The library was built for alpha chains, so this beta chain is an off-target read and its size means little. The chain recombines TRBV29-1 with TRBJ1-1; perhaps TRBD1 as D (5 bases). With 4 bases removed from V and 4 bases from J, the gap between germline ends came to 22 bases. Germline CDR1 reads SQVTM; CDR2 reads ANQGSEA. The CDR3 contains 16 residues. CDR3 coding DNA: TGCAGCGTTGCGGGAGCGCAGGGCGGTGATCGCACTGAAGCTTTCTTT. Protein sequence: CSVAGAQGGDRTEAFF.

This clonotype was observed at least ten times. The library was designed around alpha chains, so this beta chain is a stray read whose abundance carries little weight. The V and J genes are TRBV7-2 and TRBJ2-2, with TRBD1 matching over 11 bases. The germline CDR1 and CDR2 sequences are SGHTA and FQGNSA. Trimming at V came to 2 bases and at J to 6 bases, leaving 5 bases not matched to a gene. CDR3 length: 16 amino acids. The CDR3 here is CASSLFGQGAAGELFF. The CDR3 coding sequence is TGTGCCAGCAGCTTATTTGGACAGGGGGCGGCCGGGGAGCTGTTTTTT.

There are a few counts of this clonotype. This beta chain lies outside the target of a library built for alpha chains; its clone size means little. The chain combines TRBV7-2 with TRBJ1-5; tentatively, D is TRBD1 (6 bases). Germline V lookup: CDR1 SGHTA, CDR2 FQGNSA. V lost 5 bases and J lost 3, with 11 bases in between. The CDR3 runs to 14 residues. This CDR3 reads CASSLRQANQPQHF. CDR3 coding DNA: TGTGCCAGCAGCCTGAGACAGGCCAATCAGCCCCAGCATTTT.